The 10 T cell receptor beta chains below come from one sample, sequenced in a study of CD8 T cells in Susac syndrome. Reverse transcription of 0.5 to 1 ug RNA was performed with random hexamers. One entry per CDR3 protein, called by TCRdb with MiXCR from the immunoSEQ multiplex PCR reads. This table has approximately 300,000 distinct CDR3 sequences, 85% appearing once. The sequenced sample consisted of CD8+ T cells from PBMCs. All receptors come from a human donor with multiple sclerosis.

This clonotype was found a few times. The rearrangement uses TRBV12-3 or TRBV12-4 and TRBJ2-7; 13 bases fit TRBD2. This CDR3 region has 15 residues. Trimming cost V 5 bases and J 3 bases; bases outside gene matches: 4. CDR3 DNA sequence: TGTGCCAGCAGTCCCGGGACTAGCGGGGTCTACGAGCAGTACTTC. Protein: CASSPGTSGVYEQYF.

This chain joins TRBV30 and TRBJ2-7; D is unresolved. The germline CDR1 and CDR2 sequences are GTSNPN and SVGIG (reference sequence). The CDR3 extends over 16 amino acids. The germline V and J ends were trimmed by 0 bases and 3 bases, with 18 bases remaining between them. The CDR3 here is CAWSVAVGIGFYEQYF. The CDR3 DNA reads as TGTGCCTGGAGTGTGGCCGTAGGTATCGGCTTCTACGAGCAGTACTTC.

The gene calls are TRBV30 and TRBJ1-5; possibly TRBD1 for D (5 bases). CDR1 and CDR2 (germline): GTSNPN, SVGIG (reference sequence). Trimming removed 5 bases from V and 6 bases from J, with 17 bases in between. CDR3 size: 14 residues. The CDR3 coding sequence is TGTGCCTGGGGGGGGGTCCCTTCGGGTCAGCCCCAGCATTTT. This codes for CAWGGVPSGQPQHF.

V is TRBV20-1 and J is TRBJ2-2, with TRBD2 identical over 11 bases. After removal of 2 bases from V and 0 bases from J, the junction contained 14 bases not matched to a gene. The CDR3 is 20 amino acids. Germline-derived CDR1 and CDR2 are DFQATT and SNEGSKA (reference sequence). CDR3 residues: CSARSPGLAAAITNTGELFF. The CDR3 DNA sequence: TGCAGTGCTAGATCTCCGGGACTAGCGGCCGCGATAACGAACACCGGGGAGCTGTTTTTT.

This chain connects TRBV24-1 to TRBJ1-1; no definite D call. This CDR3 has 12 amino acids. The V end lost 3 bases, the J end lost 8 bases, and 9 bases lay between the germline ends. Germline CDR1 reads KGHDR; CDR2 reads SFDVKD. The CDR3 is CATSDGVTEAFF. The CDR3, as DNA: TGTGCCACCAGTGATGGGGTAACGGAAGCTTTCTTT.

The chain uses TRBV29-1 and TRBJ2-7; 11 nucleotides align to TRBD2. After removal of 3 bases from V and 1 base from J, the junction contained 11 bases not matched to a gene. The CDR3 covers 17 residues. The V gene's germline CDR1 is SQVTM and CDR2 ANQGSEA. CDR3 in amino acids: CSVEISTSGGNSYEQYF. The DNA for the CDR3 is TGCAGCGTTGAGATTAGTACTAGCGGGGGAAATTCCTACGAGCAGTACTTC.

The genes are TRBV27 and TRBJ2-7; 9 bases align to TRBD1. J lost 6 bases, V lost 5 bases, and 5 bases had no gene match. This CDR3 is built from 13 residues. CDR1 and CDR2 (germline): MNHEY, SMNVEV (reference sequence). Here the CDR3 DNA reads TGTGCCAGCAGTATGGGGACAGGGAGCGAGCAGTACTTC. Translated, it gives CASSMGTGSEQYF.

The genes are TRBV7-9 and TRBJ1-2, with 8 bases fitting TRBD1. The CDR3 has 15 residues. V shed 5 bases and J 4 bases; nucleotides not matched to a gene: 9. The germline CDR1 and CDR2 sequences are SEHNR and FQNEAQ (reference sequence). CDR3 DNA: TGTGCCAGCAGCCCCGTACAGGGGGAGCTCTATGGCTACACCTTC. Its translation is CASSPVQGELYGYTF.

The chain couples TRBV10-3 to TRBJ1-1; a possible D gene is TRBD1 (6 bases). Trimming removed 5 bases from V and 4 bases from J, with 17 bases in between. CDR3 size: 15 residues. Germline CDR1 is ENHRY and CDR2 is SYGVKD. The CDR3 bases are TGTGCCATCAGTCCACTCAGGGGCGAGGGCACTGAAGCTTTCTTT. It translates to CAISPLRGEGTEAFF.

In its sample, this clonotype was seen a few times. The CDR3 bases are TGTGCCAGCAGCCTACAGGGGCCACCGGCCCATGAGCAGTTCTTC. Amino acid sequence: CASSLQGPPAHEQFF. This sequence joins TRBV6-1 and TRBJ2-1; 7 bases are shared with TRBD1. With 6 bases clipped from V and 8 bases from J, the junction kept 13 bases outside the gene matches. The V gene's germline CDR1 is MNHNS and CDR2 SASEGT. The CDR3 consists of 15 residues.